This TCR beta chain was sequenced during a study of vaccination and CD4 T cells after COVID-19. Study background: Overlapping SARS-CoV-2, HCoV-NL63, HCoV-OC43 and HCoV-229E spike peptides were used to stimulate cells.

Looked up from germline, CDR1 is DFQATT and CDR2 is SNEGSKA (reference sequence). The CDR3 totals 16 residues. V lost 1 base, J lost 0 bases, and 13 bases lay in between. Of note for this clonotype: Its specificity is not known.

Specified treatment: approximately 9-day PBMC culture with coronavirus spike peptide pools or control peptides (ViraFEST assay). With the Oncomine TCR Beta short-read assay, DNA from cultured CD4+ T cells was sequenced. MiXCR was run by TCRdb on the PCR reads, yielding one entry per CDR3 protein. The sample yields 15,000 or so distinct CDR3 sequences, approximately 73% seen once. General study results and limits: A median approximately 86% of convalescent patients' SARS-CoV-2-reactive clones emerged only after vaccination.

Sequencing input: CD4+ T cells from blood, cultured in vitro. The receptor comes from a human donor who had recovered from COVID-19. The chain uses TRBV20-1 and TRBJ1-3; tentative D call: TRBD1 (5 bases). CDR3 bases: TGCAGTGCTAGAGTTCTGGACACTCGCTCTGGAAACACCATATATTTT. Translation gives CSARVLDTRSGNTIYF.